Described below is a single TCR beta chain sequence and its context. Its antigen is not known. Regarding time point: newly diagnosed GD, antithyroid drugs for less than 3 months. Construction of the TCR library relied on RNA isolated from PBMCs. The CDR3 has 11 residues. Germline V gives CDR1 SGHNT, CDR2 YENEEA. Trimming left V 3 bases short and J 8 bases short, with 7 bases between. This sample was included in a study of regulatory T cells in long-lasting Graves disease. Findings and caveats of the study: It was in persistent disease that TRBV28, TRBJ1-2 and TRBJ2-5 were favored. Investigators studied peripheral blood only, not thyroid tissue.

Combining iRepertoire HTBI primers with Arm-PCR of CDR3 regions, the authors built TCR beta libraries. TCRdb redid the calling of the multiplex PCR reads with MiXCR, one entry per CDR3 protein. The sample includes hundreds of thousands of distinct CDR3 sequences, less than 20% of them seen just once. This sample was shared with a second study, whose subject was T cells in Graves' hyperthyroidism and ophthalmopathy. Per that study: Hyperthyroidism had been newly diagnosed in patients aged 18 to 65, and its duration was under 2 months.

This sequence originates from a woman in her twenties or thirties with Graves disease. The sequencing used peripheral blood mononuclear cells (PBMCs), collected at new diagnosis, from a patient treated with antithyroid drugs. This chain connects TRBV11-3 to TRBJ1-2, with D uncertain. The DNA for the CDR3 is TGTGCCAGCAGCTTTGAGGCCGGCTACACCTTC. It yields the protein CASSFEAGYTF.